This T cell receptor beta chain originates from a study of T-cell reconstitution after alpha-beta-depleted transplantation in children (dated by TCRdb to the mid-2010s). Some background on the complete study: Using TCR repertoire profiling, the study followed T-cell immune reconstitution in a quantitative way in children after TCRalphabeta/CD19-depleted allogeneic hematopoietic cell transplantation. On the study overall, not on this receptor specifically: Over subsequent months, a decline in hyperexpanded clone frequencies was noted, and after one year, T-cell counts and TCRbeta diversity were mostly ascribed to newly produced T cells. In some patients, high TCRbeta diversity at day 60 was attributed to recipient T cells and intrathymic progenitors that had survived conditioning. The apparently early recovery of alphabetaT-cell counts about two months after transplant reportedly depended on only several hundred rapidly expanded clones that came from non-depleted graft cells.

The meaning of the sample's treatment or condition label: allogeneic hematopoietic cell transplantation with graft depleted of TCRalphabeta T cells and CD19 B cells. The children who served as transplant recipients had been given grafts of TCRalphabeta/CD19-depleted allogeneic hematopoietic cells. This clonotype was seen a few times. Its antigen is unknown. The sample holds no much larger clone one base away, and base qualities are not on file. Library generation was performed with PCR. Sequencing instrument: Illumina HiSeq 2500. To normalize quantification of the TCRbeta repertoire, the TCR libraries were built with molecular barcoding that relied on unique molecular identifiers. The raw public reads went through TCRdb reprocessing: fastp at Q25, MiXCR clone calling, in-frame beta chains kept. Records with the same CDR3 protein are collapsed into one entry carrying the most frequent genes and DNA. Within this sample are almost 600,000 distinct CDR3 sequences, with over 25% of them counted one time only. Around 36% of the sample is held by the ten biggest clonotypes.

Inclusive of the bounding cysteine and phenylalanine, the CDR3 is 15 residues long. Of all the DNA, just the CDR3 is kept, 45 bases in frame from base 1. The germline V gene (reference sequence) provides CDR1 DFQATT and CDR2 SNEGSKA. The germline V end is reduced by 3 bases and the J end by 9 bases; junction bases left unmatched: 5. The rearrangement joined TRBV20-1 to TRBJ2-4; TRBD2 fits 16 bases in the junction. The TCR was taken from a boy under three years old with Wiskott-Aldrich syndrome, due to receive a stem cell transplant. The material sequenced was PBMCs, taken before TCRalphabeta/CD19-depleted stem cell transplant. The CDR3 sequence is CSASTGTSGRGIQYF. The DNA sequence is TGCAGTGCTAGTACCGGGACTAGCGGGAGGGGCATTCAGTACTTC.